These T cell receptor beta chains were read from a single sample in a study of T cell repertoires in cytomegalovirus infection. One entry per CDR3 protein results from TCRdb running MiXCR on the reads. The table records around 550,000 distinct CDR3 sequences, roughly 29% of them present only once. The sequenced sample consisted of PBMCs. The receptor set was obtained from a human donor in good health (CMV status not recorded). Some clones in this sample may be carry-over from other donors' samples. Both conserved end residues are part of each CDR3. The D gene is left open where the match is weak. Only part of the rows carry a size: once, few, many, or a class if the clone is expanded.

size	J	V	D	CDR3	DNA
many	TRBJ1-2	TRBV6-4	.	CASSDSEGGSYTF	TGTGCCAGCAGTGACTCAGAAGGGGGGAGCTACACCTTC
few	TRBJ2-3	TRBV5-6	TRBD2	CASSLTLLLAGSTDTQYF	TGTGCCAGCAGCTTGACCCTCTTATTAGCGGGAAGCACAGATACGCAGTATTTT
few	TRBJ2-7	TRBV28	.	CASSLRQERVEQYF	TGTGCCAGCAGTTTGAGACAGGAAAGGGTCGAGCAGTACTTC
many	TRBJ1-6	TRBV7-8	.	CASSLDIGRSNSPLHF	TGTGCCAGCAGCTTAGATATAGGGAGGAGCAATTCACCCCTCCACTTT
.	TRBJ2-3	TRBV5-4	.	CASSFDSDTQYF	TGTGCCAGCAGCTTCGACTCCGATACGCAGTATTTT
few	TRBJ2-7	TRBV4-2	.	CASSLRPEYEQYF	TGTGCCAGCAGCCTCCGCCCTGAATACGAGCAGTACTTC
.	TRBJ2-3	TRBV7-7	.	CASSNSFGGPWGTQYF	TGTGCCAGCAGCAACAGCTTCGGAGGTCCCTGGGGTACGCAGTATTTT
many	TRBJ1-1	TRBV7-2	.	CASSPRWWGNTEAFF	TGTGCCAGCAGCCCCCGCTGGTGGGGGAACACTGAAGCTTTCTTT
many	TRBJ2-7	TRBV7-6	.	CASSLGQSEQYF	TGTGCCAGCAGCTTAGGACAGTCCGAGCAGTACTTC
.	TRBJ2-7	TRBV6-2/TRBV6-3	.	CASIGSNPTYEQYF	TGTGCCAGCATCGGGTCCAACCCGACCTACGAGCAGTACTTC
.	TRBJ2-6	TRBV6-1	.	CASKQGGANVLTF	TGTGCCAGCAAACAGGGTGGGGCCAACGTCCTGACTTTC
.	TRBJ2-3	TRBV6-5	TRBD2	CASSYSGASTDTQYF	TGTGCCAGCAGTTATAGCGGGGCTAGCACAGATACGCAGTATTTT
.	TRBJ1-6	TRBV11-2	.	CASSLDPGVSPLHF	TGTGCCAGCAGCTTAGATCCTGGTGTTTCACCCCTCCACTTT
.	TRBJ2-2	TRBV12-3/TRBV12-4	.	CASSLGPRGNTGELFF	TGTGCCAGCAGTTTAGGTCCCAGAGGTAACACCGGGGAGCTGTTTTTT
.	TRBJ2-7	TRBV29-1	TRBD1	CSAIYRDSPYEQYF	TGCAGCGCCATCTACCGGGACAGTCCCTACGAGCAGTACTTC
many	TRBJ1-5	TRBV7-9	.	CASSLGIRNPQHF	TGTGCCAGCAGCTTGGGGATCCGAAATCCCCAGCATTTT
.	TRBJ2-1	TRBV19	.	CASTPRGGPNSYNEQFF	TGTGCCAGTACTCCTAGGGGGGGGCCGAATTCCTACAATGAGCAGTTCTTC
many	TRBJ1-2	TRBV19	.	CASSFAGFNHGYTF	TGTGCCAGTAGTTTTGCGGGATTTAACCATGGCTACACCTTC
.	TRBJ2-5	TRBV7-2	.	CASSLFVTALQETQYF	TGTGCCAGCAGCTTATTCGTGACAGCGCTACAAGAGACCCAGTACTTC
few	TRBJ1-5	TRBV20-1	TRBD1	CSARIGTANQPQHF	TGCAGTGCTAGGATCGGGACAGCAAATCAGCCCCAGCATTTT
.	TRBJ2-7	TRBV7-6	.	CASSSRDMGAYEQYF	TGTGCCAGCAGCTCTAGGGATATGGGCGCTTACGAGCAGTACTTC
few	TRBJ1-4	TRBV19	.	CASRRINEKLFF	TGTGCCAGTAGGAGGATTAATGAAAAACTGTTTTTT
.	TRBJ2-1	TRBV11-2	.	CASSPARGEQFF	TGTGCCAGCAGCCCGGCGCGTGGGGAGCAGTTCTTC
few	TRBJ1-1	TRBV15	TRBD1	CATSRGVRGRYTEAFF	TGTGCCACCAGCAGAGGCGTCAGGGGGCGGTATACTGAAGCTTTCTTT
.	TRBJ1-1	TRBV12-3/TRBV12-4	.	CASALGVNTEAFF	TGTGCCAGCGCCTTAGGGGTGAACACTGAAGCTTTCTTT
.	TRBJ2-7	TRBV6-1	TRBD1	CASSSLQGAYEQYF	TGTGCCAGCAGTTCCCTCCAGGGGGCGTACGAGCAGTACTTC